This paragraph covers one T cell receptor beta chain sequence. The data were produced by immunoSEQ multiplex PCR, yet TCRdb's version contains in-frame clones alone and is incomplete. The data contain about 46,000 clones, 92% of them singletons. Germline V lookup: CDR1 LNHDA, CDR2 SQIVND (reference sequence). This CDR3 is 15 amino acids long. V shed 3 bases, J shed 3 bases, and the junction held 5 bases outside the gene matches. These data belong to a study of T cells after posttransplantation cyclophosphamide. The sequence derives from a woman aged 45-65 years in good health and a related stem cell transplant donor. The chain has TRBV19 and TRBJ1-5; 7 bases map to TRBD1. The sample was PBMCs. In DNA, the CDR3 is TGTGCCAGTAGTATTACCACAGGGGTCAATCAGCCCCAGCATTTT. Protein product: CASSITTGVNQPQHF.